This T cell receptor (beta chain) was obtained from a study of blood T cell repertoires in COVID-19. About the research overall: Acute and convalescent COVID-19 samples came from the United States, Italy and Spain.

Repertoires were generated with immunoSEQ multiplex PCR, while TCRdb's copy carries only in-frame clones and drops some. The data hold nearly 110,000 clones, with approximately 89% observed a single time. The V end was cut by 2 bases, the J end by 0 bases, with 8 bases between. Germline CDR1 reads MGHRA; CDR2 reads YSYEKL. The CDR3 spans 15 residues. The sequence derives from a man aged 50 to 59 with active or convalescent COVID-19. Sequenced material: peripheral blood. The chain joins TRBV4-1 to TRBJ1-5; perhaps TRBD1 as D (6 bases). The CDR3 loop reads CASSQQQGSNQPQHF. Here the CDR3 DNA reads TGCGCCAGCAGCCAACAACAGGGTAGCAATCAGCCCCAGCATTTT.